The clone carrying this T cell receptor beta chain was counted a single time. Its antigen is unidentified. The data originate from a study of PD-L1 blockade in urothelial cancer. Study-level results: Tumor-associated clones in blood expanded more at 3 weeks in durable-benefit patients.

Here immunoSEQ multiplex PCR was the method, and the copy in TCRdb shows in-frame clones only, minus some. The sample has under 30,000 clones; around 90% are singletons. A total of 1 to 8 samples per patient were collected pretreatment and on-treatment. J was trimmed by 3 bases and V by 3 bases; bases with no gene match: 8. There are 16 residues in the CDR3. Germline-derived CDR1 and CDR2 are GTSNPN and SVGIG (reference sequence). The source is a man in his forties or fifties with urothelial cancer. This sequence joins TRBV30 and TRBJ2-7; TRBD2 matches at 13 bases. Specimen: PBMCs, collected around atezolizumab (anti-PD-L1) treatment. This CDR3 is CAWSRGLAGVLYEQYF. CDR3 DNA sequence: TGTGCCTGGAGCCGCGGACTAGCGGGAGTACTCTACGAGCAGTACTTC.